This T cell receptor beta chain was sequenced during a study of PD-L1 blockade in urothelial cancer. Study summary: The researchers analyzed blood 3 weeks (second dose) and 6 weeks after treatment start.

As to this clone: Its specificity is unknown.

Time point meaning: pretreatment peripheral blood. Overall study findings and caveats: When measured at 3 weeks, tumor-associated blood clones expanded more in durable-benefit patients.

Clones were read by immunoSEQ multiplex PCR, and TCRdb kept only the in-frame ones, dropping some. The data show about 33,000 clones, nearly 85% seen once. The CDR3 runs 16 residues. CDR1 is SGHTA, CDR2 FQGNSA, per germline. Deletions cut 5 bases from V and 4 bases from J, with 17 bases between. The chain combines TRBV7-2 with TRBJ2-2; the D is unclear. The input for sequencing was PBMCs, taken around atezolizumab (anti-PD-L1) treatment. The clonotype comes from a man in his fifties or sixties with urothelial cancer. The CDR3 DNA reads TGTGCCAGCAGCAAGGAGATGGTCGCTGGCACCGGGGAGCTGTTTTTT. Translating it yields CASSKEMVAGTGELFF.